This entry lists 3 T cell receptor beta chains sequenced from one sample in a study of naive and memory T cell subsets. An equimolar mix of two oligonucleotides served as the beta constant-region primer for TRBC1 and TRBC2. TCRdb re-analysed the UMI-ligation and nested PCR reads in MiXCR, keeping a single row per CDR3 protein. Here the sample spans 120,000 to 150,000 distinct CDR3 sequences, approximately 15% being singletons. Sequencing was performed on naive CD4+ T cells from blood. Receptor source: a human donor in good health.

In this sample, this clonotype turned up many times. V is TRBV15 and J is TRBJ2-7, with D unclear. CDR3 length: 16 amino acids. Germline values: CDR1 LNHNV, CDR2 YYDKDF (reference sequence). Trimming cost V 0 bases and J 0 bases, with 12 bases left between them. The DNA of the CDR3 is TGTGCCACCAGCAGAGACGAGCCTAAGTACTCCTACGAGCAGTACTTC. Its protein product is CATSRDEPKYSYEQYF.

The chain links TRBV7-9 to TRBJ2-1; 8 nucleotides line up with TRBD2. The V segment lost 5 bases and the J segment 5 bases; nucleotides outside the gene matches: 14. From germline, CDR1 is SEHNR and CDR2 FQNEAQ (reference sequence). The length of the CDR3 is 17 residues. Written as DNA, the CDR3 is TGTGCCAGCAGCAACCGCCCGGCTAGCGGGCCGGACAATGAGCAGTTCTTC. Protein product: CASSNRPASGPDNEQFF.

J is TRBJ2-1 and V is TRBV20-1; D not resolved. Germline CDR1 and CDR2: DFQATT and SNEGSKA (reference sequence). Trimming shortened V by 0 bases and J by 5 bases, and 14 bases separated the two germline ends. The CDR3 consists of 15 residues. The CDR3 DNA reads TGCAGTGCTAGAGAGCCCCAGATACTTCACAATGAGCAGTTCTTC. It encodes CSAREPQILHNEQFF.